This T cell receptor beta chain emerged from a study of T-cell memory formation after mild COVID-19. Remarks on this clonotype: Its antigen is as yet unknown.

The germline V and J ends were trimmed by 5 bases and 7 bases, with 26 bases remaining between them. This CDR3 comprises 17 residues. Broader study findings: Several responding clones turned up in pre-infection memory, indicating that cross-reactive memory may have taken part. Mainly in CM and EM were contracting CD4+ clones; CD8+ were in EMRA.

5'RACE primed from the constant segment yielded TCR alpha and TCR beta cDNA libraries bearing sample barcodes and UMIs. TCRdb reprocessed the 5' RACE reads via MiXCR and lists one record per CDR3 protein. The table shows 55,000 to 70,000 distinct CDR3 sequences, with around a quarter occurring only once. The genes are TRBV12-3 or TRBV12-4 and TRBJ2-5; unclear D gene. Sequenced input: PBMCs or a T cell subset sorted from them (not recorded which). The receptor comes from a man younger than 30 who had mild COVID-19 (a few samples of this study predate the infection). Cell type and time point are not known. CDR3 residues: CASSPRLGVARSGTQYF. The CDR3, as DNA: TGTGCCAGCAGTCCCCGGTTAGGAGTAGCCCGATCGGGGACCCAGTACTTC.